A single count supports the clone carrying this T cell receptor (beta chain). Its matching antigen is unknown. This entry comes from a study of T cell repertoires in cytomegalovirus infection. On the study more broadly: Public signatures in TCR beta pointed to CMV infection and matching HLA type.

Study-wide results and caveats: The ex vivo response was dominated by HLA-C-restricted CMV-specific TCR beta clonotypes. Summed frequency of public TCR beta families distinguished CMV carriers with the relevant HLA.

Per the germline V gene, CDR1 is MDHEN and CDR2 is SYDVKM. V dropped 7 bases and J dropped 1 base, with 10 bases sitting between them. The CDR3 sequence is 13 residues long. TCRdb re-called the reads through MiXCR, storing one row per CDR3 protein. This repertoire shows approximately 700,000 distinct CDR3 sequences, 35% found once; its top ten account for around 2.6%. Sequences were obtained from PBMCs. The clonotype comes from a human donor in good health (CMV status not recorded). Some clones in this sample may be carry-over from other donors' samples. The chain links TRBV28 to TRBJ1-1; D is perhaps TRBD1 (5 bases). CDR3: CASTGRENTEAFF. The CDR3 nucleotides read TGTGCCAGCACGGGGCGGGAGAACACTGAAGCTTTCTTT.